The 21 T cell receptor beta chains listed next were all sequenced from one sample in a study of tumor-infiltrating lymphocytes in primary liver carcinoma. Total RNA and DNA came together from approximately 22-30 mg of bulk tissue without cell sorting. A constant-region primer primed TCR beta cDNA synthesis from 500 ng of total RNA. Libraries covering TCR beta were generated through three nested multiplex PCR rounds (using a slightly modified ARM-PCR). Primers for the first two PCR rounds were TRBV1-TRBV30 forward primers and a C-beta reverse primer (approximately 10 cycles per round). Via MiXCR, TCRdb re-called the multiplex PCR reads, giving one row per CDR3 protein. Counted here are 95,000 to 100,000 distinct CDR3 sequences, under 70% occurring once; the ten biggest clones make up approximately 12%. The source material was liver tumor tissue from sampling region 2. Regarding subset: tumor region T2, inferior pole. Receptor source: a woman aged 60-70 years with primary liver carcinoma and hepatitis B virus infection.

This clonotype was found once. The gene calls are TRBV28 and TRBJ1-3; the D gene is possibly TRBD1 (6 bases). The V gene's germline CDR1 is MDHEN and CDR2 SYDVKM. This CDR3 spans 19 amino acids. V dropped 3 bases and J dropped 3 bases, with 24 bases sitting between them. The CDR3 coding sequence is TGTGCCAGCAGTTTTGGGGAGGTCCGAAGAGGGGGAGATGGAAACACCATATATTTT. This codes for CASSFGEVRRGGDGNTIYF.

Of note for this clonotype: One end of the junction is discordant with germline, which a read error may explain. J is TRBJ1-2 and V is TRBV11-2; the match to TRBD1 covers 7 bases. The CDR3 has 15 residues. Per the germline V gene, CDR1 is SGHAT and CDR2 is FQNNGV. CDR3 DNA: TGTGCGAGCAGCTTGGTCCCGACAGGGATCTATAGCTACACCTTC. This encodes CASSLVPTGIYSYTF.

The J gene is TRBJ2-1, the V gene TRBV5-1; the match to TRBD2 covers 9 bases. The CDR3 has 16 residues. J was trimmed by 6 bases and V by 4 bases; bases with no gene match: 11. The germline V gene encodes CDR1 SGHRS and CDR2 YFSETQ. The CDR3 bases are TGCGCCAGCAGCCCCCGACTAGCGGAAGTGGGCAATGAGCAGTTCTTC. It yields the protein CASSPRLAEVGNEQFF.

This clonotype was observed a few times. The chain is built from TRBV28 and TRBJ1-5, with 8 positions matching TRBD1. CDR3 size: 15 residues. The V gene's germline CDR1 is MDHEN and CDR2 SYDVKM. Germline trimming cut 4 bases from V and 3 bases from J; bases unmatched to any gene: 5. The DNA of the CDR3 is TGTGCCAGCAGTTCGCCGGACAGGGTCAATCAGCCCCAGCATTTT. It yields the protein CASSSPDRVNQPQHF.

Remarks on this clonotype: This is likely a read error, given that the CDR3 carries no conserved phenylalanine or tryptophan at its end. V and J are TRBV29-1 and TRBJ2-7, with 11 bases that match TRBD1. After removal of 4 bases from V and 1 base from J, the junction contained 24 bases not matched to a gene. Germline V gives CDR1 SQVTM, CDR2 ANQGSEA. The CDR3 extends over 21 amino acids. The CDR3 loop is CSVGVLIRDRGLIGGSYEQYL. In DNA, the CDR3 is TGCAGCGTTGGAGTGTTAATCCGGGACAGGGGGTTAATTGGGGGTTCCTACGAGCAGTACTTA.

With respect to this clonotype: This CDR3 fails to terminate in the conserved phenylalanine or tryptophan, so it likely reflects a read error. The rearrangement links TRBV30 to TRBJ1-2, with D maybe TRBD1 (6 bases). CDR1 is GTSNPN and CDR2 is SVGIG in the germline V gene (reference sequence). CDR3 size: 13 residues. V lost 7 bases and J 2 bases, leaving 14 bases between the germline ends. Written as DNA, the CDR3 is TGTGCCTTGAGCCGCAGGGGAAACTATGGCTACACCTTG. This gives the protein CALSRRGNYGYTL.

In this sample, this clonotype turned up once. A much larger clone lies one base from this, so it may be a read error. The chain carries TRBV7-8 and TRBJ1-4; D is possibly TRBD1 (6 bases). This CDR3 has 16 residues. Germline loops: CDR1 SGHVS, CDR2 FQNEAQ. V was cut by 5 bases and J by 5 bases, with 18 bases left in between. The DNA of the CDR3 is TGTGCCAGCAGCCTCACCCCGTGGGGGCAGAATGAAAAACTGTTTTTT. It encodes CASSLTPWGQNEKLFF.

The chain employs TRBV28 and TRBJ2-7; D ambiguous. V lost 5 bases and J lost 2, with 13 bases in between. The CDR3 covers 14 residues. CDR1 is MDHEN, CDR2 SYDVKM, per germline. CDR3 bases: TGTGCCAGCAGTACGCAGGTAGAACCCTACGAGCAGTACTTC. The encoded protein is CASSTQVEPYEQYF. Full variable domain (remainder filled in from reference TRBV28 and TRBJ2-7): DVKVTQSSRYLVKRTGEKVFLECVQDMDHENMFWYRQDPGLGLRLIYFSYDVKMKEKGDIPEGYSVSREKKERFSLILESASTNQTSMYLCASSTQVEPYEQYFGPGTRLTVT.

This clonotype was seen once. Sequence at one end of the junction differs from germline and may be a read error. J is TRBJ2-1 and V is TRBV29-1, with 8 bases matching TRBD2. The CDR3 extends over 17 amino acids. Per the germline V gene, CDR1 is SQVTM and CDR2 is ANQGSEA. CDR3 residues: CSIEVLVTSDSYNEQFF. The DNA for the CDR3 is TGCAGCATTGAAGTCCTCGTGACTAGCGACTCCTACAATGAGCAGTTCTTC.

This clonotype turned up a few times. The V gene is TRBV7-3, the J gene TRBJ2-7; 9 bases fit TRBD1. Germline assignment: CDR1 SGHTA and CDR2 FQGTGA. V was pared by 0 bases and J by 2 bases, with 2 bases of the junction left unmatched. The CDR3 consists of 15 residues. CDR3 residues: CASSLTGTGTYEQYF. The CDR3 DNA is TGTGCCAGCAGCTTAACCGGGACAGGGACCTACGAGCAGTACTTC.

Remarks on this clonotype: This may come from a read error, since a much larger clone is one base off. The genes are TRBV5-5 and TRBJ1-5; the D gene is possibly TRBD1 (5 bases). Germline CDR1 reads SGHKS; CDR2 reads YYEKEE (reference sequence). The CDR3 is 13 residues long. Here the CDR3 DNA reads TGTACCAGCAGCTCCCAGGGCGTGCAGCCCCAGCATTTT. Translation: CTSSSQGVQPQHF.

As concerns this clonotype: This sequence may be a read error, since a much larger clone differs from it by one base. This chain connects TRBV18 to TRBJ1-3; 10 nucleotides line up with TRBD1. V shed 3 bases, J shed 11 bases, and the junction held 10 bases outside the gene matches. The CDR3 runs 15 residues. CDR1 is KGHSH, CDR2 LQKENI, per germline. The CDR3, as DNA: TGTGCCAGCTCACCTCGTGACAGGGGGCATAACGCCATATATTTT. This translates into CASSPRDRGHNAIYF.

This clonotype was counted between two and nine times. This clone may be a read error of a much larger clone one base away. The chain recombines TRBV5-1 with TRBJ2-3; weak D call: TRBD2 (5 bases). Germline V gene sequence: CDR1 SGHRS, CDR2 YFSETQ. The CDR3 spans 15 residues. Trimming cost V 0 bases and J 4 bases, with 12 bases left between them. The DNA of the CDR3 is TGCGCCAGCAGCTTGGGACTAACTGACCCAGATACGCAGTATTTT. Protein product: CASSLGLTDPDTQYF.

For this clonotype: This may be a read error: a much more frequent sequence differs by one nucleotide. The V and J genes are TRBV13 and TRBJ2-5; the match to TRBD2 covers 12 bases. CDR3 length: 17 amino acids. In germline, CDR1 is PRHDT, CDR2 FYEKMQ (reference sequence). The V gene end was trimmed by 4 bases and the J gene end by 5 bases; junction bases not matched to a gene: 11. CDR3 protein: CASSSRTSGTSRETQYF. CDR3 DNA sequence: TGTGCCAGCAGCTCCCGGACTAGCGGGACGAGTAGGGAGACCCAGTACTTC. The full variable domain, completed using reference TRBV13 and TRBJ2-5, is AAGVIQSPRHLIKEKRETATLKCYPIPRHDTVYWYQQGPGQDPQFLISFYEKMQSDKGSIPDRFSAQQFSDYHSELNMSSLELGDSALYFCASSSRTSGTSRETQYFGPGTRLLVL.

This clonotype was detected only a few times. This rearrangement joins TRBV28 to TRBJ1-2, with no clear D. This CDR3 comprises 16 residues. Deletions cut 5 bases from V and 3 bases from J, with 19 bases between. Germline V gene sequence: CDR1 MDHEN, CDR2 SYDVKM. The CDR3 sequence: CASSPPAEAAYYGYTF. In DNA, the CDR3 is TGTGCCAGCAGTCCCCCCGCGGAGGCCGCCTACTATGGCTACACCTTC.

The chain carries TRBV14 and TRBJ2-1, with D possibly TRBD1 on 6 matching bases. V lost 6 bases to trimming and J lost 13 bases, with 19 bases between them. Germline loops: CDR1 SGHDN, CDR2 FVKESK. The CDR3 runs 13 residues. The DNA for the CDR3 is TGTGCCAGCAGGCAAAGGGGGACGGGTGAACAGTTCTTC. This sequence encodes CASRQRGTGEQFF.

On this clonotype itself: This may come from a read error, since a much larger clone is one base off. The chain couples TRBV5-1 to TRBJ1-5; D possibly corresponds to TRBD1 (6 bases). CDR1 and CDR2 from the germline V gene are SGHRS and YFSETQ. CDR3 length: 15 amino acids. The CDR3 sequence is CASSLGLGVGQHQHF. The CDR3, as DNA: TGCGCCAGCAGCTTGGGTTTGGGGGTTGGACAGCACCAGCATTTT.

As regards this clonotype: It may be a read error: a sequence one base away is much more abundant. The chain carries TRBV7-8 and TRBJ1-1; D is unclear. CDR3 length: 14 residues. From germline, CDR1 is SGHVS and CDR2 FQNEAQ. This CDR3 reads CPSSLTGMNTEAFF. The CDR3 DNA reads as TGTCCCAGCAGCTTGACCGGCATGAACACTGAAGCTTTCTTT.

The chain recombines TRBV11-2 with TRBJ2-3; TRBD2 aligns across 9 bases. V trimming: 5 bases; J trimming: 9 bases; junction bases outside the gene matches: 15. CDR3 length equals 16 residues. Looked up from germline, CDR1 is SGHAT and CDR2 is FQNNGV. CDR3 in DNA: TGTGCCAGCAGCATTCTGACTAGCGGCCTGGTAGGGACGCAGTATTTT. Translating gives CASSILTSGLVGTQYF. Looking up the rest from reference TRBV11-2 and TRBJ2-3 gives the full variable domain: EAGVAQSPRYKIIEKRQSVAFWCNPISGHATLYWYQQILGQGPKLLIQFQNNGVVDDSQLPKDRFSAERLKGVDSTLKIQPAKLEDSAVYLCASSILTSGLVGTQYFGPGTRLTVL.

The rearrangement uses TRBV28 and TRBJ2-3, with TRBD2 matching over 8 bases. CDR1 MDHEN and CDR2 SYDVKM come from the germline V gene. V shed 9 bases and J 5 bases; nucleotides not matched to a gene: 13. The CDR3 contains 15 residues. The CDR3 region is CARSPLAERRDTQYF. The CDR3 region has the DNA TGTGCCAGGAGTCCACTAGCGGAGCGTCGAGATACGCAGTATTTT.

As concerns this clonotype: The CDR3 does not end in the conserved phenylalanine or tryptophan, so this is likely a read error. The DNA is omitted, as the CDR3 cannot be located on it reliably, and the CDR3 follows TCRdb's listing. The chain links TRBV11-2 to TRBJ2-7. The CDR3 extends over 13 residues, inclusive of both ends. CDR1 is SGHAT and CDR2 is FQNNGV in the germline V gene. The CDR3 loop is CASNLPKAYEQYI.